The 31 T cell receptor beta chains given below trace back to one sample, sequenced in a study of blood T cell repertoires in COVID-19. Using immunoSEQ multiplex PCR, the repertoire was profiled, and TCRdb retains in-frame clones only, with some absent. The sample holds over 100,000 clones, approximately 84% seen once. Sequences were obtained from peripheral blood. These receptors were taken from a human donor in a cohort sampled during active COVID-19.

The CDR3 spells CASSQGGGSGNTIYF. The DNA for the CDR3 is TGTGCCAGCAGTCAAGGTGGGGGGTCTGGAAACACCATATATTTT. The chain couples TRBV9 to TRBJ1-3, with a tentative D call TRBD1 (5 bases). The CDR3 runs 15 residues. Germline V gene lookup returns CDR1 SGDLS and CDR2 YYNGEE. V lost 5 bases and J 1 base, leaving 13 bases between the germline ends. Supplemented by reference TRBV9 and TRBJ1-3, the full variable domain reads DSGVTQTPKHLITATGQRVTLRCSPRSGDLSVYWYQQSLDQGLQFLIQYYNGEERAKGNILERFSAQQFPDLHSELNLSSLELGDSALYFCASSQGGGSGNTIYFGEGSWLTVV.

The chain recombines TRBV5-1 with TRBJ2-1; 8 positions agree with TRBD2. Trimming at V came to 1 base and at J to 5 bases, leaving 8 bases not matched to a gene. Germline CDR1 reads SGHRS; CDR2 reads YFSETQ. This CDR3 is 16 amino acids long. The CDR3 region is CASSLTVAGLHNEQFF. DNA of the CDR3: TGCGCCAGCAGCTTGACCGTAGCGGGGCTTCACAATGAGCAGTTCTTC.

The genes are TRBV11-3 and TRBJ1-6; D might be TRBD1 (5 bases). Trimming stripped 3 bases from V and 7 bases from J, with 7 bases between. CDR1 is SGHNT and CDR2 is YENEEA in the germline V gene. The CDR3 is made up of 13 amino acids. The CDR3 spells CASSFYRNSPLHF. The DNA for the CDR3 is TGTGCCAGCAGCTTTTACAGGAATTCACCCCTCCACTTT. The whole variable domain, filled in from reference TRBV11-3 and TRBJ1-6, reads EAGVVQSPRYKIIEKKQPVAFWCNPISGHNTLYWYLQNLGQGPELLIRYENEEAVDDSQLPKDRFSAERLKGVDSTLKIQPAELGDSAVYLCASSFYRNSPLHFGNGTRLTVT.

This clone was observed once. The CDR3 DNA is TGCGCCAGCAGCTCCGGGACAGGGGGTGGTACCGGGGAGCTGTTTTTT. Encoded protein: CASSSGTGGGTGELFF. J is TRBJ2-2 and V is TRBV5-1, with 11 positions matching TRBD1. CDR1 is SGHRS, CDR2 YFSETQ, per germline. The CDR3 runs 16 residues. The V and J ends lost 3 bases and 5 bases, in that order; junction bases with no gene match: 6.

The V call is TRBV6-2 or TRBV6-3, the J call TRBJ1-1; 8 bases match TRBD1. After removal of 6 bases from V and 3 bases from J, the junction contained 9 bases not matched to a gene. The CDR3 loop spans 15 amino acids. Germline V gene sequence: CDR1 MNHEY, CDR2 SVGEGT. DNA of the CDR3: TGTGCCAGCAGCCCCCGACAGGGGAGGGACACTGAAGCTTTCTTT. The encoded protein is CASSPRQGRDTEAFF.

V and J are TRBV5-6 and TRBJ1-2, with D possibly TRBD1 on 6 matching bases. This CDR3 comprises 13 residues. V lost 4 bases and J lost 7, with 14 bases in between. Per germline, CDR1 SGHDT and CDR2 YYEEEE. The CDR3 spells CASSANRVSGYTF. The CDR3 nucleotides read TGTGCCAGCAGCGCAAACAGGGTATCTGGCTACACCTTC.

In DNA form, the CDR3 reads TGTGCCAGCAGTAGGCAGGGGTTGACGGTAAACTATGGCTACACCTTC. Protein product: CASSRQGLTVNYGYTF. The chain employs TRBV2 and TRBJ1-2, with a possible D match to TRBD1 (6 bases). V was shortened by 5 bases and J by 2 bases, with 18 bases between the two germline ends. The germline V gene has CDR1 SNHLY and CDR2 FYNNEI. This CDR3 is 16 amino acids long. The full variable domain, completed using reference TRBV2 and TRBJ1-2, is EPEVTQTPSHQVTQMGQEVILRCVPISNHLYFYWYRQILGQKVEFLVSFYNNEISEKSEIFDDQFSVERPDGSNFTLKIRSTKLEDSAMYFCASSRQGLTVNYGYTFGSGTRLTVV.

The V call is TRBV24-1, the J call TRBJ1-3, with a possible D match to TRBD1 (6 bases). Germline assignment: CDR1 KGHDR and CDR2 SFDVKD. V shed 7 bases and J shed 0 bases, with 12 bases lying between them. This CDR3 has 15 residues. Here the CDR3 reads CATSPGHHSGNTIYF. CDR3 nucleotide sequence: TGTGCCACCAGCCCGGGACATCACTCTGGAAACACCATATATTTT.

This chain connects TRBV7-2 to TRBJ1-6; D gene uncertain. The CDR3 length is 13 residues. Trimming stripped 5 bases from V and 6 bases from J, with 8 bases between. Per the germline V gene, CDR1 is SGHTA and CDR2 is FQGNSA. CDR3 sequence reads: CASSRESNSPLHF. CDR3 coding DNA: TGTGCCAGCAGCCGTGAGTCTAATTCACCCCTCCACTTT.

This clone was recorded once. V is TRBV7-2 and J is TRBJ2-3; D possibly corresponds to TRBD2 (5 bases). Germline CDR1 SGHTA, CDR2 FQGNSA. This CDR3 spans 14 amino acids. V was shortened by 6 bases and J by 2 bases, with 12 bases between the two germline ends. CDR3 in DNA: TGTGCCAGCAGAGTCGGGGTGTCCACAGATACGCAGTATTTT. Protein sequence: CASRVGVSTDTQYF.

This rearrangement joins TRBV6-2 or TRBV6-3 to TRBJ1-5, with 7 bases fitting TRBD1. V lost 2 bases and J lost 7; bases outside the gene matches: 5. The CDR3 loop spans 14 amino acids. CDR1 and CDR2 (germline): MNHEY, SVGEGT. CDR3 amino acids: CASSYATGIQPQHF. The CDR3 nucleotides read TGTGCCAGCAGTTACGCGACAGGGATCCAGCCCCAGCATTTT.

The chain is built from TRBV7-8 and TRBJ2-1; D perhaps matches TRBD1 (7 bases). V shed 7 bases and J shed 5 bases, with 21 bases lying between them. Per germline, CDR1 SGHVS and CDR2 FQNEAQ. This CDR3 is 16 amino acids long. CDR3 coding DNA: TGTGCCAGCAAGATCACGAGGGGGCGGAGGGACAATGAGCAGTTCTTC. Translating it yields CASKITRGRRDNEQFF.

This clone was recorded only once. This chain connects TRBV2 to TRBJ2-1; the D gene is possibly TRBD1 (6 bases). Germline V gene sequence: CDR1 SNHLY, CDR2 FYNNEI. The CDR3 is 15 residues long. V lost 6 bases and J lost 0, with 12 bases in between. The CDR3 DNA sequence: TGTGCCAGCAGCTACAGGGAAAGCTCCTACAATGAGCAGTTCTTC. This sequence encodes CASSYRESSYNEQFF. Full variable domain (missing parts from reference TRBV2 and TRBJ2-1): EPEVTQTPSHQVTQMGQEVILRCVPISNHLYFYWYRQILGQKVEFLVSFYNNEISEKSEIFDDQFSVERPDGSNFTLKIRSTKLEDSAMYFCASSYRESSYNEQFFGPGTRLTVL.

V gene TRBV19 combines with J gene TRBJ2-7; D is possibly TRBD1 (5 bases). V was trimmed by 2 bases and J by 2 bases, leaving 7 bases between them. The V gene's germline CDR1 is LNHDA and CDR2 SQIVND (reference sequence). This CDR3 spans 13 amino acids. Here the CDR3 reads CASSITGTYEQYF. CDR3 DNA sequence: TGTGCCAGTAGTATAACAGGTACCTACGAGCAGTACTTC.

The gene calls are TRBV7-3 and TRBJ1-2; 7 nucleotides match TRBD1. V lost 1 base and J lost 6; bases outside the gene matches: 5. Germline V lookup: CDR1 SGHTA, CDR2 FQGTGA. The CDR3 totals 14 residues. The CDR3 reads CASSLNTQGDGYTF. The CDR3 bases are TGTGCCAGCAGCTTAAACACCCAGGGGGATGGCTACACCTTC. The full variable domain, with the rest looked up from reference TRBV7-3 and TRBJ1-2, is GAGVSQTPSNKVTEKGKYVELRCDPISGHTALYWYRQSLGQGPEFLIYFQGTGAADDSGLPNDRFFAVRPEGSVSTLKIQRTERGDSAVYLCASSLNTQGDGYTFGSGTRLTVV.

This rearrangement joins TRBV5-6 to TRBJ1-6, with 7 bases that match TRBD1. Trimming removed 3 bases from V and 3 bases from J; junction bases left unmatched: 3. The CDR3 sequence is 15 residues long. Germline CDR1 and CDR2: SGHDT and YYEEEE. The CDR3 DNA follows: TGTGCCAGCAGCTCAAGACAGGGCTATAATTCACCCCTCCACTTT. The encoded protein is CASSSRQGYNSPLHF.

This sequence joins TRBV10-2 and TRBJ1-1; D is ambiguous. CDR3 length equals 14 residues. The ends were cut back, 2 bases at V and 12 bases at J, with 19 bases in the middle. CDR1 is WSHSY and CDR2 is SAAADI in the germline V gene. For the CDR3, the DNA is TGCGCCAGCAGTGAGCCTTCCCCCGGGAGCTTGACTTTCTTT. It specifies CASSEPSPGSLTFF.

Comment on this clone: A junction boundary mismatches the germline segment, possibly from a read error. V and J are TRBV7-8 and TRBJ1-5; no clear D. The CDR3 covers 13 residues. The germline gives CDR1 SGHVS, CDR2 FQNEAQ. The CDR3 DNA sequence: TGTGCCAGCAGCTGGCATAGCGATCAGCCCCAGCATTTT. As protein: CASSWHSDQPQHF.

About this clone itself: The junction shows a germline mismatch at one end, possibly a read error. The chain combines TRBV6-1 with TRBJ1-4; D gene ambiguous. CDR1 and CDR2 from the germline V gene are MNHNS and SASEGT. This CDR3 comprises 17 residues. The CDR3 bases are TGTGCCAGCAGTGAAGCTTTGTATTCGACAACGAATGAAAAACTGTTTTTT. It encodes CASSEALYSTTNEKLFF.

Written as DNA, the CDR3 is TGTGCCAGCAGGCCAAGACTAGCGGGGGGGAGGGAGACCCAGTACTTC. This codes for CASRPRLAGGRETQYF. The chain combines TRBV5-4 with TRBJ2-5; 14 nucleotides line up with TRBD2. The germline gives CDR1 SGHNT, CDR2 YYREEE (reference sequence). Trimming at V came to 5 bases and at J to 5 bases, leaving 8 bases not matched to a gene. The CDR3 runs to 16 residues.

The chain joins TRBV21-1 to TRBJ1-2. TRBV21-1 is a pseudogene. The CDR3 runs to 15 residues. CDR3 DNA: TGTGCCAGCAGCAAAAGCTTCCGAACTAACTATGGCTACACCTTC. Translation gives CASSKSFRTNYGYTF.

The gene calls are TRBV15 and TRBJ1-1; unclear D gene. CDR3 length equals 14 residues. Trimming took off 0 bases at V and 2 bases at J, with 7 bases between the two ends. The germline V gene has CDR1 LNHNV and CDR2 YYDKDF (reference sequence). In nucleotides, the CDR3 is TGTGCCACCAGCAGAGATTCGGGAAACACTGAAGCTTTCTTT. Its protein is CATSRDSGNTEAFF.

This chain joins TRBV6-5 and TRBJ1-5, with 8 bases matching TRBD1. Germline V CDR1 and CDR2: MNHEY, SVGAGI. V was clipped by 5 bases and J by 2 bases; unmatched bases: 5. CDR3 length: 15 amino acids. CDR3 nucleotide sequence: TGTGCCAGCAGTATAGGGACAGGCGGCAATCAGCCCCAGCATTTT. This encodes CASSIGTGGNQPQHF.

This clone was counted a few times. The J gene is TRBJ2-1, the V gene TRBV9, with 15 bases lining up with TRBD2. CDR1 is SGDLS and CDR2 is YYNGEE in the germline V gene. The CDR3 covers 17 residues. After removal of 3 bases from V and 7 bases from J, the junction contained 8 bases not matched to a gene. The CDR3 protein is CASSAHRTSGGGNEQFF. In DNA form, the CDR3 reads TGTGCCAGCAGCGCCCACCGGACTAGCGGGGGGGGGAATGAGCAGTTCTTC.

This clone was seen only once. The chain carries TRBV2 and TRBJ1-5; D perhaps matches TRBD1 (6 bases). V was pared by 3 bases and J by 5 bases, with 8 bases between. This CDR3 has 13 residues. The germline gives CDR1 SNHLY, CDR2 FYNNEI. CDR3 nucleotides: TGTGCCAGCAGTGAGACAGGTTATCAGCCCCAGCATTTT. Its translation: CASSETGYQPQHF. Full variable domain (outside the CDR3, taken from reference TRBV2 and TRBJ1-5): EPEVTQTPSHQVTQMGQEVILRCVPISNHLYFYWYRQILGQKVEFLVSFYNNEISEKSEIFDDQFSVERPDGSNFTLKIRSTKLEDSAMYFCASSETGYQPQHFGDGTRLSIL.

In nucleotides, the CDR3 is TGTGCCAGCAGCTTGGCTAGCGGGGGGGCAGAGACCCAGTACTTC. Its translation is CASSLASGGAETQYF. The chain has TRBV5-5 and TRBJ2-5, with 12 positions matching TRBD2. Germline V gives CDR1 SGHKS, CDR2 YYEKEE (reference sequence). J was trimmed by 4 bases and V by 0 bases; bases with no gene match: 1. The CDR3 has 15 residues. Full variable domain (missing parts from reference TRBV5-5 and TRBJ2-5): DAGVTQSPTHLIKTRGQQVTLRCSPISGHKSVSWYQQVLGQGPQFIFQYYEKEERGRGNFPDRFSARQFPNYSSELNVNALLLGDSALYLCASSLASGGAETQYFGPGTRLLVL.

This clone was detected only a few times. The chain has TRBV28 and TRBJ2-7; D perhaps matches TRBD2 (5 bases). Germline V gives CDR1 MDHEN, CDR2 SYDVKM. This CDR3 has 14 amino acids. The V end lost 5 bases, the J end lost 5 bases, and 16 bases lay between the germline ends. CDR3 residues: CASSRRRSAHEQYF. CDR3 coding DNA: TGTGCCAGCAGTAGGCGGAGGTCTGCGCACGAGCAGTACTTC.

The CDR3 here is CAWDTRLGLGAFF. In DNA, the CDR3 is TGTGCCTGGGACACTCGGCTGGGGCTTGGGGCTTTCTTT. The chain carries TRBV30 and TRBJ1-1, with a weak D call TRBD1 (5 bases). Trimming took off 5 bases at V and 11 bases at J, with 21 bases between the two ends. This CDR3 spans 13 amino acids. The V gene's germline CDR1 is GTSNPN and CDR2 SVGIG (reference sequence).

This clone occurred once. The V call is TRBV9, the J call TRBJ1-6; tentatively, D is TRBD1 (5 bases). Trimming left V 0 bases short and J 7 bases short, with 8 bases between. The CDR3 runs to 14 residues. Germline CDR1 reads SGDLS; CDR2 reads YYNGEE. The CDR3 is CASSVDGGNSPLHF. The CDR3 coding sequence is TGTGCCAGCAGCGTAGACGGGGGAAATTCACCCCTCCACTTT.

The table lists this clone with a count of one. The junction departs from the called germline gene at one end, perhaps through a read error. The V and J genes are TRBV4-1 and TRBJ1-5; no clear D. The CDR3 runs 16 residues. Germline V lookup: CDR1 MGHRA, CDR2 YSYEKL. CDR3 protein: CASNQGLQFSNQPQHF. Here the CDR3 DNA reads TGCGCCAGCAACCAAGGGTTACAGTTCTCCAATCAGCCCCAGCATTTT.

This chain uses TRBV5-4 with TRBJ2-4; a possible D gene is TRBD1 (6 bases). In germline, CDR1 is SGHNT, CDR2 YYREEE (reference sequence). The CDR3 sequence is 16 residues long. Trimming shortened V by 2 bases and J by 3 bases, and 15 bases separated the two germline ends. DNA of the CDR3: TGTGCCAGCAGCTTTCCCCAACAGGGAAGCAAAAACATTCAGTACTTC. Residues: CASSFPQQGSKNIQYF.